Listed below are T cell receptor beta chains from one sample, sequenced in a study of beta chain features in type 1 diabetes. Assay used: immunoSEQ multiplex PCR; TCRdb lists only in-frame clones, some missing. Here the sample spans about 340,000 clones, less than 10% being singletons. Sequencing was performed on central memory CD4+ T cells from blood. These receptors all stem from a woman aged 18-35 years in good health. Each CDR3 is given with its conserved first and last residue. The D gene is left open where the match is weak. Clone size appears in some rows only: once, few, many, or a class for an expanded clone.

V: TRBV7-2
size: few
D: -
J: TRBJ2-5
DNA: TGTGCCAGCAGCCAGTACTATTACGAGACCCAGTACTTC
CDR3: CASSQYYYETQYF

V: TRBV10-3
size: few
D: TRBD2
J: TRBJ2-1
DNA: TGTGCCATCCGTACTAGCGGCCGCAATGAGCAGTTCTTC
CDR3: CAIRTSGRNEQFF

V: TRBV28
size: few
D: -
J: TRBJ2-1
DNA: TGTGCCAGCAGTTTACGAGGCTCCTACAATGAGCAGTTCTTC
CDR3: CASSLRGSYNEQFF

V: TRBV7-2
size: -
D: TRBD1
J: TRBJ2-3
DNA: TGTGCCAGCAGCTTGAGGGGACAGGCAACAGATACGCAGTATTTT
CDR3: CASSLRGQATDTQYF

V: TRBV25-1
size: -
D: -
J: TRBJ2-7
DNA: TGTGCCAGCAGTCATACCAGGGACTCCTACGAGCAGTACTTC
CDR3: CASSHTRDSYEQYF

V: TRBV7-3
size: few
D: TRBD1
J: TRBJ2-2
DNA: TGTGCCAGCAGCTCTCCGAGACAGGGGGCCCCCGGGGAGCTGTTTTTT
CDR3: CASSSPRQGAPGELFF

V: TRBV11-1
size: -
D: -
J: TRBJ2-7
DNA: TGTGCCAGCAGCTTAAGCGGATCCTACGAGCAGTACTTC
CDR3: CASSLSGSYEQYF

V: TRBV20-1
size: -
D: -
J: TRBJ2-1
DNA: TGCAGTGCTGGACAGAATGAGCAGTTCTTC
CDR3: CSAGQNEQFF

V: TRBV10-3
size: few
D: -
J: TRBJ2-7
DNA: TGTGCCATCGGCGGACTTCAGGGGATTTTACGTGAGCAGTACTTC
CDR3: CAIGGLQGILREQYF

V: TRBV7-2
size: many
D: TRBD2
J: TRBJ2-1
DNA: TGTGCCAGCAGCTTAGGGCTAGCGGGGCACAATGAGCAGTTCTTC
CDR3: CASSLGLAGHNEQFF

V: TRBV2
size: -
D: -
J: TRBJ1-5
DNA: TGTGCCAGCAGTGACAGGAGTAGCAATCAGCCCCAGCATTTT
CDR3: CASSDRSSNQPQHF

V: TRBV7-2
size: few
D: -
J: TRBJ2-5
DNA: TGTGCCAGCAGCTTGGCGCAGGGCCAAGAGACCCAGTACTTC
CDR3: CASSLAQGQETQYF